The TCR beta chain under discussion was sequenced for a study of CD8+ T cells in alopecia areata. Study details: C3H/HeJ donors aged roughly 6-13 months with spontaneous alopecia supplied skin grafted onto roughly 7-11-week-old female C3H/HeJ mice. Points from the study as a whole: Normal skin's resident alphabeta T cells are also sequenced in scalp samples.

Germline lookup yields CDR1 LGHNA and CDR2 YNLKQL (reference sequence). V shed 4 bases and J 0 bases; nucleotides not matched to a gene: 2. The CDR3 totals 16 residues. Following RNA extraction, reverse transcription yielded cDNA that acted as the sequencing template. Profiling relied on immunoSEQ multiplex PCR, and the TCRdb table lists in-frame clones only, not all of them. Observed are 290,000 or so clones, no singletons, with the top ten taking 1.2%. With respect to this clone: Its antigen is currently unknown. Mouse gene names and germline throughout. Coverage ceases 4 residues before the CDR3 finishes, and the germline J gene fills in the end. The sample contains more than one DNA sequence encoding this CDR3.

A sort of pooled cutaneous lymph node cells used CD4, CD8alpha, NKG2D, NKG2ACE and other stains. The rearrangement uses TRBV5 and TRBJ2-3; 12 bases fit TRBD2. The sample consisted of CD4+ T cells sorted from a lymph node. The TCR originated in a C3H/HeJ mouse with alopecia areata. This strain has MHC haplotype H2-k. CDR3 DNA (partial): TGTGCCAGCAGCCCCGGGACTGGGGGGAGTGCAGAA. Amino acid sequence: CASSPGTGGSAE. The CDR3 reads in full as CASSPGTGGSAETLYF.